This TCR beta chain was documented in a study of blood T cell repertoires in COVID-19. In the study overall: Sites across the United States, Italy and Spain contributed samples from acute and convalescent COVID-19.

This CDR3 has 13 amino acids. Germline V gives CDR1 GTSNPN, CDR2 SVGIG (reference sequence). With 0 bases removed from V and 5 bases from J, the gap between germline ends came to 10 bases. Authors' data handling: How many nucleated cells were present was estimated from reference gene primer amplification. Only in-frame clones appear in the TCRdb table, and some are missing; sequencing was by immunoSEQ multiplex PCR. That table gives V, J and clone size, and the DNA gave D and trimming. The table has some 160,000 clones, just under 80% seen once. The source of this sequence is a woman older than 75 with acute or convalescent COVID-19. This rearrangement joins TRBV30 to TRBJ1-1; perhaps TRBD1 as D (6 bases). The sequencing input was peripheral blood. The CDR3 protein is CAWSVLGGTEAFF. CDR3 nucleotide sequence: TGTGCCTGGAGTGTTTTAGGGGGAACTGAAGCTTTCTTT.